These T cell receptor beta chains were read from a single sample in a study of cytomegalovirus exposure and HLA in healthy donors. Clones were sequenced by immunoSEQ multiplex PCR, and TCRdb holds only the in-frame ones, with some missing. The table for this sample gives about 43,000 clones. The sample taken for sequencing was PBMCs. All receptors come from a woman in her twenties or thirties in good health and CMV-seronegative. Each CDR3 is given with its conserved first and last residue. The order of the fields is CDR3 protein, CDR3 DNA, V gene, clone size, D gene, J gene. The D gene is left open where the match is weak. The size field is filled for only some rows; it gives once, few, many or a size class.

CDR3 protein: CASSSDSESSYEQYF
CDR3 DNA: TGCGCCAGCAGCTCGGACAGTGAATCCTCCTACGAGCAGTACTTC
V gene: TRBV5-1
clone size: NA
D gene: NA
J gene: TRBJ2-7

CDR3 protein: CAWSVVTTIAKNIQYF
CDR3 DNA: TGTGCCTGGAGTGTTGTGACAACGATAGCCAAAAACATTCAGTACTTC
V gene: TRBV30
clone size: NA
D gene: NA
J gene: TRBJ2-4

CDR3 protein: CASSPGGGTDTQYF
CDR3 DNA: TGTGCCAGCAGCCCGGGCGGGGGGACAGATACGCAGTATTTT
V gene: TRBV11-2
clone size: medium-sized
D gene: TRBD2
J gene: TRBJ2-3

CDR3 protein: CASSQTLAGYNEQFF
CDR3 DNA: TGTGCCAGCAGTCAGACTCTAGCGGGATACAATGAGCAGTTCTTC
V gene: TRBV6-5
clone size: NA
D gene: TRBD2
J gene: TRBJ2-1

CDR3 protein: CASSYLGGSYGYTF
CDR3 DNA: TGTGCCAGCAGTTACCTAGGGGGCAGCTATGGCTACACCTTC
V gene: TRBV6-5
clone size: NA
D gene: TRBD1
J gene: TRBJ1-2

CDR3 protein: CAIPDRGKYEQYF
CDR3 DNA: TGTGCCATCCCGGACAGGGGTAAGTACGAGCAGTACTTC
V gene: TRBV12-1
clone size: NA
D gene: NA
J gene: TRBJ2-7

CDR3 protein: CASSGGGGVRSDTQYF
CDR3 DNA: TGCGCCAGCAGCGGGGGGGGAGGGGTGAGATCAGATACGCAGTATTTT
V gene: TRBV5-1
clone size: NA
D gene: TRBD2
J gene: TRBJ2-3

CDR3 protein: CASSRRGRVSTEAFF
CDR3 DNA: TGTGCCAGCAGCCGTCGGGGGAGAGTGAGCACTGAAGCTTTCTTT
V gene: TRBV5-6
clone size: NA
D gene: NA
J gene: TRBJ1-1

CDR3 protein: CASSPTGAPLHF
CDR3 DNA: TGTGCCAGCTCACCAACAGGAGCACCCCTCCACTTT
V gene: TRBV18
clone size: NA
D gene: NA
J gene: TRBJ1-6

CDR3 protein: CASSGTADLSNQPQHF
CDR3 DNA: TGTGCCAGCTCCGGGACAGCGGATCTTAGCAATCAGCCCCAGCATTTT
V gene: TRBV6-6
clone size: NA
D gene: TRBD1
J gene: TRBJ1-5

CDR3 protein: CASSLFRGQGYEQYF
CDR3 DNA: TGTGCCAGCAGCTTATTTAGGGGACAGGGTTACGAGCAGTACTTC
V gene: TRBV7-8
clone size: NA
D gene: TRBD1
J gene: TRBJ2-7

CDR3 protein: CASSVAGLAGMNEQFF
CDR3 DNA: TGTGCCAGCAGCGTAGCGGGGCTAGCGGGGATGAATGAGCAGTTCTTC
V gene: TRBV9
clone size: NA
D gene: TRBD2
J gene: TRBJ2-1

CDR3 protein: CASSSLGQETQYF
CDR3 DNA: TGTGCCAGCAGCTCCCTAGGCCAAGAGACCCAGTACTTC
V gene: TRBV7-9
clone size: NA
D gene: NA
J gene: TRBJ2-5

CDR3 protein: CASSPGSYNEKLFF
CDR3 DNA: TGTGCCAGCAGTCCCGGGTCCTATAATGAAAAACTGTTTTTT
V gene: TRBV28
clone size: NA
D gene: NA
J gene: TRBJ1-4

CDR3 protein: CASSHFQETQYF
CDR3 DNA: TGCGCCAGCAGCCACTTCCAAGAGACCCAGTACTTC
V gene: TRBV5-1
clone size: NA
D gene: NA
J gene: TRBJ2-5

CDR3 protein: CASSIGAGSNQPQHF
CDR3 DNA: TGTGCCAGTAGTATAGGGGCAGGGTCCAATCAGCCCCAGCATTTT
V gene: TRBV19
clone size: NA
D gene: NA
J gene: TRBJ1-5

CDR3 protein: CASSYFRTGNTEAFF
CDR3 DNA: TGTGCCAGCAGTTACTTTCGGACAGGGAACACTGAAGCTTTCTTT
V gene: TRBV6-6
clone size: NA
D gene: TRBD1
J gene: TRBJ1-1

CDR3 protein: CASSPQARDTEAFF
CDR3 DNA: TGTGCCAGCTCACCGCAGGCGCGCGACACTGAAGCTTTCTTT
V gene: TRBV18
clone size: NA
D gene: NA
J gene: TRBJ1-1

CDR3 protein: CASSGDRVYEQYF
CDR3 DNA: TGTGCCAGCAGCGGGGACAGGGTCTACGAGCAGTACTTC
V gene: TRBV5-6
clone size: NA
D gene: TRBD1
J gene: TRBJ2-7

CDR3 protein: CASSLSGTNTGELFF
CDR3 DNA: TGCGCCAGCAGCCTTAGCGGGACAAACACCGGGGAGCTGTTTTTT
V gene: TRBV5-1
clone size: NA
D gene: TRBD2
J gene: TRBJ2-2

CDR3 protein: CASSLWPAGVEDTQYF
CDR3 DNA: TGTGCCAGCAGTTTATGGCCAGCGGGAGTAGAAGATACGCAGTATTTT
V gene: TRBV7-9
clone size: NA
D gene: TRBD2
J gene: TRBJ2-3

CDR3 protein: CASRPGQSSYEQYF
CDR3 DNA: TGTGCCAGTAGACCGGGACAGAGCTCCTACGAGCAGTACTTC
V gene: TRBV28
clone size: NA
D gene: TRBD1
J gene: TRBJ2-7

CDR3 protein: CAWSRDSQENQYF
CDR3 DNA: TGTGCCTGGAGCCGAGATAGCCAAGAGAACCAGTACTTC
V gene: TRBV30
clone size: NA
D gene: NA
J gene: TRBJ2-5

CDR3 protein: CASSPDRANTEAFF
CDR3 DNA: TGTGCCAGCAGTCCGGACAGGGCAAACACTGAAGCTTTCTTT
V gene: TRBV6-6
clone size: NA
D gene: TRBD1
J gene: TRBJ1-1

CDR3 protein: CASRAGETQYF
CDR3 DNA: TGTGCCAGCAGAGCCGGGGAGACCCAGTACTTC
V gene: TRBV6-6
clone size: NA
D gene: NA
J gene: TRBJ2-5

CDR3 protein: CASGRDSTDTQYF
CDR3 DNA: TGTGCCAGCGGGAGGGATTCTACAGATACGCAGTATTTT
V gene: TRBV28
clone size: NA
D gene: TRBD2
J gene: TRBJ2-3

CDR3 protein: CASSPAGVRRNEQFF
CDR3 DNA: TGTGCCAGCAGCCCAGCGGGAGTAAGAAGGAATGAGCAGTTCTTC
V gene: TRBV6-5
clone size: NA
D gene: TRBD2
J gene: TRBJ2-1

CDR3 protein: CASSLQGLSEQYF
CDR3 DNA: TGTGCCAGCAGCTTACAGGGTCTTTCGGAGCAGTACTTC
V gene: TRBV7-8
clone size: NA
D gene: NA
J gene: TRBJ2-7

CDR3 protein: CARRETSGNTIYF
CDR3 DNA: TGTGCCAGGAGGGAGACCTCTGGAAACACCATATATTTT
V gene: TRBV2
clone size: NA
D gene: NA
J gene: TRBJ1-3

CDR3 protein: CASSFPGTPISYEQYF
CDR3 DNA: TGCGCCAGCAGTTTCCCGGGGACACCGATTTCCTACGAGCAGTACTTC
V gene: TRBV5-1
clone size: NA
D gene: NA
J gene: TRBJ2-7

CDR3 protein: CAIRGLAGVGEQYF
CDR3 DNA: TGTGCCATCAGGGGCTTAGCGGGAGTTGGGGAGCAGTACTTC
V gene: TRBV10-3
clone size: NA
D gene: TRBD2
J gene: TRBJ2-7

CDR3 protein: CASIARGTGEVWAKNIQYF
CDR3 DNA: TGTGCCAGCATCGCACGAGGGACAGGAGAGGTTTGGGCCAAAAACATTCAGTACTTC
V gene: TRBV2
clone size: NA
D gene: TRBD1
J gene: TRBJ2-4

CDR3 protein: CAKKTPGGNTEDFF
CDR3 DNA: TGTGCCAAAAAGACGCCGGGGGGGAACACTGAAGATTTCTTT
V gene: TRBV30
clone size: NA
D gene: NA
J gene: TRBJ1-1

CDR3 protein: CASSLDNRVLTDTQYF
CDR3 DNA: TGTGCCAGCAGCTTAGATAACAGAGTCTTAACAGATACGCAGTATTTT
V gene: TRBV11-3
clone size: NA
D gene: NA
J gene: TRBJ2-3

CDR3 protein: CASSLRGGPNTGELFF
CDR3 DNA: TGTGCCAGCAGCTTGAGGGGGGGCCCCAACACCGGGGAGCTGTTTTTT
V gene: TRBV7-9
clone size: NA
D gene: NA
J gene: TRBJ2-2

CDR3 protein: CASSFPGQVNYGYTF
CDR3 DNA: TGTGCCAGCAGTTTCCCGGGACAGGTTAACTATGGCTACACCTTC
V gene: TRBV28
clone size: NA
D gene: TRBD1
J gene: TRBJ1-2

CDR3 protein: CASSTGTSGANEQFF
CDR3 DNA: TGCGCCAGCAGCACAGGGACTAGCGGCGCCAATGAGCAGTTCTTC
V gene: TRBV5-1
clone size: NA
D gene: TRBD2
J gene: TRBJ2-1

CDR3 protein: CASSVKGGEFSYEQYF
CDR3 DNA: TGTGCCAGCAGCGTAAAAGGCGGTGAATTCTCCTACGAGCAGTACTTC
V gene: TRBV9
clone size: NA
D gene: NA
J gene: TRBJ2-7

CDR3 protein: CASQEFSGTTSGGELFF
CDR3 DNA: TGCGCCAGCCAGGAATTCTCCGGGACTACATCCGGCGGGGAGCTGTTTTTT
V gene: TRBV5-1
clone size: NA
D gene: TRBD2
J gene: TRBJ2-2

CDR3 protein: CASMGLQGYGYTF
CDR3 DNA: TGTGCCAGCATGGGTCTACAGGGCTATGGCTACACCTTC
V gene: TRBV6-5
clone size: NA
D gene: NA
J gene: TRBJ1-2

CDR3 protein: CASSGGAITNEQYF
CDR3 DNA: TGTGCCAGCTCAGGGGGCGCGATTACCAACGAGCAGTACTTC
V gene: TRBV2
clone size: NA
D gene: TRBD1
J gene: TRBJ2-7

CDR3 protein: CASSLTGKETQYF
CDR3 DNA: TGCGCCAGCAGCTTGACCGGGAAAGAGACCCAGTACTTC
V gene: TRBV5-1
clone size: NA
D gene: NA
J gene: TRBJ2-5